This TCR beta chain was found in a study of identical twins. For this clonotype: No antigen is known for it.

The ends were cut back, 6 bases at V and 5 bases at J, with 10 bases in the middle. Germline V gene sequence: CDR1 DFQATT, CDR2 SNEGSKA (reference sequence). CDR3 length: 11 amino acids. One entry per CDR3 protein, called by TCRdb with MiXCR from the 5' RACE reads. The table has fewer than 900,000 distinct CDR3 sequences, 21% seen once; the top ten hold approximately 4.5%. Findings and caveats of the study: While abundant cord blood beta clonotypes carried fewer insertions, memory repertoires showed no such pattern.

This same sample was also taken into another study, of T cells expressing NK-cell markers. That study reports: Source material for TCR beta repertoires consisted of sorted CD3+CD56+NKG2C+, CD3+CD56+NKG2C- and CD3+CD56-NKG2C+ T cells. The sequencing cohort of eight donors included seven HCMV-seropositive individuals and one seronegative individual. In more than 5 donors, dominant CD3+CD56+NKG2C+ clonotypes ranked among the top 10 CD8+ clonotypes.

The sequence derives from a woman under 30 in good health. Sequenced: PBMCs. The chain links TRBV20-1 to TRBJ2-5; D call uncertain. CDR3 region: CSAPAPETQYF. As DNA, the CDR3 is TGCAGTGCCCCGGCTCCGGAGACCCAGTACTTC.